The sequence of this T cell receptor (beta chain) was determined in a study of T cell changes during pregnancy in multiple sclerosis (dated by TCRdb to the late 2010s). For context, the study as a whole: The study looked at changes in the T cell repertoire across pregnancy in women with multiple sclerosis.

Libraries were prepared through the immunoSEQ multiplex PCR assay. What TCRdb holds here is the immuneACCESS table cut down to in-frame rearrangements. Part of the clones is not present; checked against another copy, under half of the missing clones reflect an unresolved V gene, and the others are unexplained. Counted in this sample were over 65,000 clones; around 93% of them appeared once. Roughly 1.9% of the sample rests with the top ten. This clone was found a few times. The specificity of this receptor is unknown. No clone much larger than this one lies a single base away; base qualities are absent. Including the terminal cysteine and phenylalanine, the CDR3 comprises 13 residues. The read is trimmed to its CDR3 DNA, 39 bases read in frame from base 1. CDR1 and CDR2 are drawn from the germline V gene: SGHTA, FQGNSA. V is shortened by 5 bases, J by 7 bases, and the region joining them spans 14 bases.

The clonotype was recovered from a female donor in good health, enrolled as a control in a pregnancy study. The rearrangement joined TRBV7-2 to TRBJ1-2, with TRBD1 tentatively as D gene (5 bases match). Here the sequenced sample was peripheral blood, taken in the first trimester of pregnancy. The DNA sequence reads TGTGCCAGCAGCCCTCCGGGGAGGGGTGGCTACACCTTC. Its coded protein is CASSPPGRGGYTF.